Listed below are T cell receptor beta chains from one sample, sequenced in a study of blood T cell repertoires in COVID-19. Using immunoSEQ multiplex PCR, the repertoire was profiled, and TCRdb retains in-frame clones only, with some absent. The sample records roughly 150,000 clones, more than 75% being singletons. The sequenced sample was peripheral blood. These receptor sequences come from a young man with acute or convalescent COVID-19. Both conserved end residues are part of each CDR3. The D gene is left open where the match is weak.

J gene | V gene | D gene | CDR3 protein
TRBJ2-2 | TRBV5-1 | NA | CASSPGTSNTGELFF
TRBJ2-5 | TRBV11-2 | NA | CASSFEAETQYF
TRBJ2-7 | TRBV7-8 | NA | CASSLGQGHSYEQYF
TRBJ1-2 | TRBV5-5 | NA | CASSLAGGYTF
TRBJ2-7 | TRBV6-5 | NA | CASSYDFGVSSGEQYF
TRBJ2-2 | TRBV5-1 | NA | CASSSRQGNTGELFF
TRBJ1-1 | TRBV5-6 | NA | CASSRRTENTVEAFF
TRBJ2-7 | TRBV6-5 | NA | CASTETAGLRYEQYF
TRBJ2-4 | TRBV27 | NA | CASSLAEQAKNIQYF
TRBJ1-4 | TRBV29-1 | NA | CSVATGGNEKLFF
TRBJ2-3 | TRBV27 | TRBD2 | CASSPPRLAGDPDTQYF
TRBJ2-3 | TRBV24-1 | NA | CATSDSALSTDTQYF
TRBJ1-4 | TRBV5-1 | TRBD1 | CASSRGQGSTNEKLFF
TRBJ1-3 | TRBV7-2 | TRBD1 | CASSFQGVFSSGNTIYF
TRBJ2-5 | TRBV5-1 | TRBD2 | CASSLAVVAGDETQYF
TRBJ2-7 | TRBV29-1 | NA | CSVADGTYEQYF
TRBJ1-3 | TRBV6-1 | NA | CASSEYVQPGNTIYF
TRBJ2-2 | TRBV6-6 | TRBD2 | CASSLPIPAGGFGELFF
TRBJ1-1 | TRBV7-9 | NA | CASRSQGGGMTEAFF
TRBJ1-1 | TRBV12-3/TRBV12-4 | TRBD1 | CASSSRGTEAFF
TRBJ1-2 | TRBV7-6 | TRBD1 | CASSPEDRGHYGYTF
TRBJ2-1 | TRBV9 | NA | CASSPNADRDNEQFF
TRBJ1-5 | TRBV19 | NA | CASSIGRDNQPQHF
TRBJ2-2 | TRBV7-6 | NA | CASSAQTDTGELFF
TRBJ2-2 | TRBV25-1 | NA | CASSELRANTGELFF
TRBJ1-1 | TRBV18 | TRBD1 | CASSSGGTEAFF
TRBJ1-2 | TRBV28 | TRBD1 | CASSPDRGGGYTF
TRBJ1-2 | TRBV2 | TRBD1 | CASRDDRVSGYTF
TRBJ2-5 | TRBV5-4 | TRBD1 | CASSLEGQGARETQYF
TRBJ1-5 | TRBV7-6 | TRBD1 | CASSPGQNQPQHF
TRBJ1-3 | TRBV30 | NA | CASQGVSGGTIYF
TRBJ2-5 | TRBV6-2/TRBV6-3 | NA | CASSYPKRQETQYF
TRBJ2-3 | TRBV5-6 | NA | CASSSEGLTDTQYF
TRBJ1-1 | TRBV18 | TRBD1 | CASSPRQGIPNTEAFF
TRBJ1-2 | TRBV30 | TRBD1 | CAWRPRGREGYGYTF
TRBJ2-1 | TRBV14 | TRBD2 | CASSHWTSGDNEQFF
TRBJ1-2 | TRBV6-5 | TRBD1 | CASSYLGTGGRGGYTF
TRBJ1-4 | TRBV6-1 | NA | CASSAFRVGHNEKLFF
TRBJ2-2 | TRBV19 | NA | CASSIGRRTGELFF
TRBJ1-2 | TRBV5-5 | NA | CASSLDRTYGYTF
TRBJ2-1 | TRBV2 | TRBD2 | CASSEGLAGQSSYNEQFF